Below, 5 T cell receptor beta chains from the same sample are listed, as sequenced in a study of T cells in women clearing cervical HPV infection. The table came from immunoSEQ multiplex PCR; TCRdb's copy has only in-frame clones and leaves some out. This table holds fewer than 30,000 clones. The sequencing sample was made of blood buffy coat. These receptors originate from a woman between 18 and 75 years old with a cervical HPV16 infection that either progressed to CIN3+ or cleared (not recorded which).

The CDR3 sequence is CASSPQGTEQYF. The sequenced part of the CDR3 DNA is TGTGCCAGCTCACCACAGGGCACCGAG. The chain uses TRBV18 and TRBJ2-7; D call uncertain. Read sequence stops 3 residues before the CDR3 end, and the germline J gene provides the missing end. Trimming took 1 base from V and 6 from J, leaving 7 bases between them. This CDR3 has 12 amino acids. Germline-derived CDR1 and CDR2 are KGHSH and LQKENI.

The CDR3 is CASSQTGVVKETQYF. The part of the CDR3 DNA that was read is TGCGCCAGCAGCCAAACGGGGGTTGTGAAGGAGACC. This chain joins TRBV4-1 and TRBJ2-5, with D maybe TRBD2 (6 bases). The read is 3 residues too short to cover the CDR3 end, so that end is filled in from the germline J gene. Germline-derived CDR1 and CDR2 are MGHRA and YSYEKL. V was cut by 2 bases and J by 5 bases, with 15 bases left in between. This CDR3 has 15 amino acids.

On this clone itself: The CDR3 end falls 3 residues outside the read, so it is completed with the germline J gene. The chain carries TRBV7-9 and TRBJ1-1; unclear D gene. V dropped 1 base and J dropped 1 base, with 7 bases sitting between them. There are 14 residues in the CDR3. Per germline, CDR1 SEHNR and CDR2 FQNEAQ (reference sequence). The CDR3 spells CASSLGGRNTEAFF. The CDR3 DNA, read in part, is TGTGCCAGCAGCTTAGGCGGGAGGAACACTGAA.

With regard to this clone: The CDR3 extends 3 residues past the end of the read, so its final part is completed from the germline J gene. The rearrangement uses TRBV30 and TRBJ1-4; D is possibly TRBD1 (5 bases). Trimming removed 0 bases at V and 4 bases at J, with 9 bases between. CDR3 length: 14 residues. The germline CDR1 and CDR2 sequences are GTSNPN and SVGIG (reference sequence). Incomplete CDR3 DNA: TGTGCCTGGAGTGTGAGGGGCTATAATGAAAAA. Its translation is CAWSVRGYNEK. The whole CDR3 region reads CAWSVRGYNEKLFF.

Remarks on this clone: Read sequence stops 3 residues before the CDR3 end, and the germline J gene provides the missing end. This chain links TRBV7-2 with TRBJ1-5, with 7 bases fitting TRBD1. This CDR3 is built from 13 residues. The germline V gene encodes CDR1 SGHTA and CDR2 FQGNSA. V was clipped by 5 bases and J by 7 bases; unmatched bases: 5. CDR3 DNA (partial): TGTGCCAGCAGCCTACAGGGGAGGCAGCCC. This gives the protein CASSLQGRQP. The CDR3 reads in full as CASSLQGRQPQHF.